This T cell receptor (beta chain) was recovered during a study of shared clonotypes between healthy human individuals. Study information: Participating donors consisted of two women and a few men aged 18 to 49.

Trimming at V came to 8 bases and at J to 6 bases, leaving 6 bases not matched to a gene. Per germline, CDR1 SNHLY and CDR2 FYNNEI. The CDR3 runs 12 residues. Study-wide findings and caveats: The naive CD4 repertoires of a few donors were compared, and around 5% of clonotypes were shared.

The protocol was immunoSEQ multiplex PCR, while the TCRdb copy is restricted to in-frame clones and leaves out a portion. The table records 600,000 to 750,000 clones, 55% to 75% of them present only once. This clone has only a few counts. Its antigen remains unknown. This clonotype was obtained from a woman aged 25 to 45 in good health. The specimen was memory CD4+ T cells sorted from blood. Subset of the sample: CD45RA-negative fraction. The chain employs TRBV2 and TRBJ1-2; 7 bases align to TRBD1. DNA of the CDR3: TGTGCCAGCCGGGACAGTGCAAATGGCTACACCTTC. Translated, it gives CASRDSANGYTF.